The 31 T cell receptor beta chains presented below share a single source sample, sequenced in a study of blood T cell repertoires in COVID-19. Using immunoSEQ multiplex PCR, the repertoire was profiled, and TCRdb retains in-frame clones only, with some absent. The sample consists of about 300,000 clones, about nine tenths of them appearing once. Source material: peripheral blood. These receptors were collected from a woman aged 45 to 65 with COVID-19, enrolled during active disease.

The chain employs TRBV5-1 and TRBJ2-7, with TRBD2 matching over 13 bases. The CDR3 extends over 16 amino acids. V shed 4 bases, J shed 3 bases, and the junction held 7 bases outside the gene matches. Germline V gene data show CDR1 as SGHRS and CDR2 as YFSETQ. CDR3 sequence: CASSPGLAGEGYEQYF. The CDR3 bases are TGCGCCAGCAGCCCAGGACTAGCGGGAGAAGGCTACGAGCAGTACTTC.

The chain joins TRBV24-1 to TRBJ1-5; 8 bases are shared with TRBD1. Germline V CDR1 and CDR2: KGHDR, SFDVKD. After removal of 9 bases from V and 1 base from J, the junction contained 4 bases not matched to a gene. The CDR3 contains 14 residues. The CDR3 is CATGAGGSNQPQHF. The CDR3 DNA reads TGTGCCACCGGGGCAGGGGGCAGCAATCAGCCCCAGCATTTT.

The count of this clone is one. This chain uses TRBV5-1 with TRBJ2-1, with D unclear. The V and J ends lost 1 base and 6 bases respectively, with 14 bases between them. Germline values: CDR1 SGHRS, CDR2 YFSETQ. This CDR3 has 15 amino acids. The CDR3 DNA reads TGCGCCAGCAGCTTGTTGCAGGATATACGCAATGAGCAGTTCTTC. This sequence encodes CASSLLQDIRNEQFF. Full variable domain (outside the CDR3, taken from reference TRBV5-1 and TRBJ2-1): KAGVTQTPRYLIKTRGQQVTLSCSPISGHRSVSWYQQTPGQGLQFLFEYFSETQRNKGNFPGRFSGRQFSNSRSEMNVSTLELGDSALYLCASSLLQDIRNEQFFGPGTRLTVL.

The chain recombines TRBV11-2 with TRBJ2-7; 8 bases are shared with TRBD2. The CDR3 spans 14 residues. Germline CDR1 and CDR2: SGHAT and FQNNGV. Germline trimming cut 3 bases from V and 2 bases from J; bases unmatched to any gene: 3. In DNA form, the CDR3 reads TGTGCCAGCAGCTTTAGCGGGACCACCTACGAGCAGTACTTC. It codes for CASSFSGTTYEQYF.

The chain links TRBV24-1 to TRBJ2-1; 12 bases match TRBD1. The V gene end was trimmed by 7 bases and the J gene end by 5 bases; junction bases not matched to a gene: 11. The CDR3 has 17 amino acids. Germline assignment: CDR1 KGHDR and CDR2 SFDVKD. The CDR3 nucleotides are TGTGCCACCAGCGGGGACAGGGGGCGTTGGGTTGACAATGAGCAGTTCTTC. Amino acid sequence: CATSGDRGRWVDNEQFF.

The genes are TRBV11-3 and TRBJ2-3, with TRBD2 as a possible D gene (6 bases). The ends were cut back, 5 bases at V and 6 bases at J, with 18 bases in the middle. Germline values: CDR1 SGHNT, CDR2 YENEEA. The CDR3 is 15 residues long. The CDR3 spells CASSPGLPGIDTQYF. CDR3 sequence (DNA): TGTGCCAGCAGCCCGGGACTCCCGGGCATTGATACGCAGTATTTT.

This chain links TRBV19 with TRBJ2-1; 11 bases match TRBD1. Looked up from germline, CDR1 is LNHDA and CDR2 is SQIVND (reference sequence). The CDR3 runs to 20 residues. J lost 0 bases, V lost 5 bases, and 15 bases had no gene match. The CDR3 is CASSSGGQGGYRSSYNEQFF. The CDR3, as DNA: TGTGCCAGTAGTTCCGGGGGACAGGGGGGATACAGGAGCTCCTACAATGAGCAGTTCTTC. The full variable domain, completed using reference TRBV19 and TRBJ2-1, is DGGITQSPKYLFRKEGQNVTLSCEQNLNHDAMYWYRQDPGQGLRLIYYSQIVNDFQKGDIAEGYSVSREKKESFPLTVTSAQKNPTAFYLCASSSGGQGGYRSSYNEQFFGPGTRLTVL.

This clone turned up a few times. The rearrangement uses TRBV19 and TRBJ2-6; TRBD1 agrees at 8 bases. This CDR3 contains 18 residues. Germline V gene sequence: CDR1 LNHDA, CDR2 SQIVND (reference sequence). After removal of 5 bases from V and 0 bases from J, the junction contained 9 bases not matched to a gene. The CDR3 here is CASSPPHRGISGANVLTF. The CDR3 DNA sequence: TGTGCCAGTAGTCCCCCTCACAGGGGGATCTCTGGGGCCAACGTCCTGACTTTC.

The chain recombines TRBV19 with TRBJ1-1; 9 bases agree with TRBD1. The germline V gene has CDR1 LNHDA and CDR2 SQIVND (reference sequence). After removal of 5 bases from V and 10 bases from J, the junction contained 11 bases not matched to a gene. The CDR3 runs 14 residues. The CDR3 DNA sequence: TGTGCCAGTAGTCGGGACAGGGCCGCGCTATTAGCTTTCTTT. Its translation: CASSRDRAALLAFF.

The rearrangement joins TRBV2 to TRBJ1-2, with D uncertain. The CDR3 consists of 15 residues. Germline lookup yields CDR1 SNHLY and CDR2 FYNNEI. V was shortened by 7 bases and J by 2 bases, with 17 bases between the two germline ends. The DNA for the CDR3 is TGTGCCAGCATCCCTAGGAGGGTTGGGAACTATGGCTACACCTTC. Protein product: CASIPRRVGNYGYTF.

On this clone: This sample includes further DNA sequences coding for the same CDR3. The CDR3 reads CASSRANTEAFF. DNA of the CDR3: TGTGCCAGTTCCAGGGCGAACACTGAAGCTTTCTTT. The rearrangement uses TRBV6-5 and TRBJ1-1; tentative D call: TRBD1 (5 bases). Between the trimmed V and J ends, which lost 9 bases and 1 base, there was a span of 9 bases. CDR1 and CDR2 (germline): MNHEY, SVGAGI. CDR3 size: 12 residues.

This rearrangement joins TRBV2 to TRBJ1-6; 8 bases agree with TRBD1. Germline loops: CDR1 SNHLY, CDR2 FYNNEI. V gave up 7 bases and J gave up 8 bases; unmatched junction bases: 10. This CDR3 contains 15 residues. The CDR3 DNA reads TGTGCCAGCACCGACAGGGGCAGGCTGGATTCACCCCTCCACTTT. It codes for CASTDRGRLDSPLHF.

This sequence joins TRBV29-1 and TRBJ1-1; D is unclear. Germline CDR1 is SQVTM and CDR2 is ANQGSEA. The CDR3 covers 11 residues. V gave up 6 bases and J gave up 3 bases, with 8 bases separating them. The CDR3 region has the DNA TGCAGCGTGGCGGTCTACACTGAAGCTTTCTTT. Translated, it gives CSVAVYTEAFF. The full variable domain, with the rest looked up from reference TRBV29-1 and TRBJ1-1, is SAVISQKPSRDICQRGTSLTIQCQVDSQVTMMFWYRQQPGQSLTLIATANQGSEATYESGFVIDKFPISRPNLTFSTLTVSNMSPEDSSIYLCSVAVYTEAFFGQGTRLTVV.

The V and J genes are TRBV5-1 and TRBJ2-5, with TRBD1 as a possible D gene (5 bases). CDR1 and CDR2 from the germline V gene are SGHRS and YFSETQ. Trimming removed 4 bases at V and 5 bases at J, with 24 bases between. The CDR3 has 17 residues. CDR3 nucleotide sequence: TGCGCCAGCAGCGTCGGTGCTATTGGTACAGGTTACGAGACCCAGTACTTC. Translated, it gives CASSVGAIGTGYETQYF.

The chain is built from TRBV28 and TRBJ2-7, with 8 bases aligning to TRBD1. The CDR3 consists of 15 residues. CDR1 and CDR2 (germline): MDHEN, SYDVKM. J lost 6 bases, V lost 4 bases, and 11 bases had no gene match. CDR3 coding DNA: TGTGCCAGCAGTTCGCCCGCCCGACAGGGGACCGAGCAGTACTTC. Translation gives CASSSPARQGTEQYF.

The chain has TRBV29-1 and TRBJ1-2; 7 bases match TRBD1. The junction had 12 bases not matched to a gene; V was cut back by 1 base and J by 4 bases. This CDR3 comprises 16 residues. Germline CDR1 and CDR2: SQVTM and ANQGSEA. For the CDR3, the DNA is TGCAGCGTTGAAGGGGGTCCGGGACAGACTTCCTATGGCTACACCTTC. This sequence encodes CSVEGGPGQTSYGYTF. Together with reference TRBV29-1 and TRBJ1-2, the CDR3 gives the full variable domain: SAVISQKPSRDICQRGTSLTIQCQVDSQVTMMFWYRQQPGQSLTLIATANQGSEATYESGFVIDKFPISRPNLTFSTLTVSNMSPEDSSIYLCSVEGGPGQTSYGYTFGSGTRLTVV.

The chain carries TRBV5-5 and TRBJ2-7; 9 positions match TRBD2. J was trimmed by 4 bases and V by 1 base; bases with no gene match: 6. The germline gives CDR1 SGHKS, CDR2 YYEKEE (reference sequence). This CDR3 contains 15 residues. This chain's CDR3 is CASSLILAGTYEQYF. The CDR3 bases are TGTGCCAGCAGCTTGATACTAGCGGGTACATACGAGCAGTACTTC.

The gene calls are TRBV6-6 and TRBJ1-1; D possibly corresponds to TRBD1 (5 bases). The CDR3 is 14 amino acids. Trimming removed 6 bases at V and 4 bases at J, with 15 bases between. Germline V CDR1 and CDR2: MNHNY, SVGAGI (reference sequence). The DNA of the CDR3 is TGTGCCAGCAGCGGGTGGGGTAGGGGCACTGAAGCTTTCTTT. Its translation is CASSGWGRGTEAFF.

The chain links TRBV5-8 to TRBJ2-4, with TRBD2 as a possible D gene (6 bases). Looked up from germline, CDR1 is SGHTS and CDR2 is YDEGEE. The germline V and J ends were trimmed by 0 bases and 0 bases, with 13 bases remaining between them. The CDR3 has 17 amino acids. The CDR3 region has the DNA TGTGCCAGCAGCTTGGCCGGGAGCCAAACAGCCAAAAACATTCAGTACTTC. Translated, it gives CASSLAGSQTAKNIQYF.

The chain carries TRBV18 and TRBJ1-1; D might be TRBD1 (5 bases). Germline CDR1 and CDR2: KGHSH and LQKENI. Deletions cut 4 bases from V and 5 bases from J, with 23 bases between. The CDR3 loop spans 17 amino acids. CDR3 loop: CASSRPSGGVGGTEAFF. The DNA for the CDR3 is TGTGCCAGCTCACGGCCAAGTGGGGGGGTCGGGGGAACTGAAGCTTTCTTT.

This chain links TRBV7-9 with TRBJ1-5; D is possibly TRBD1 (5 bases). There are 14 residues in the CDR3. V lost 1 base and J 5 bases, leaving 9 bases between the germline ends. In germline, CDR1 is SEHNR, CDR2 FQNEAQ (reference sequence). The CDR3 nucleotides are TGTGCCAGCAGCTTAGGGGGCTCAGATCAGCCCCAGCATTTT. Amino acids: CASSLGGSDQPQHF.

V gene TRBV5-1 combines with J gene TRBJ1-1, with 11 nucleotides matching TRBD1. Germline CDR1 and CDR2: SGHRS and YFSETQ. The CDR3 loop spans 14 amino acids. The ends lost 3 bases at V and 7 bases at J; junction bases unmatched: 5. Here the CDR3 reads CASSSGTGGLEAFF. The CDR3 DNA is TGCGCCAGCAGCTCCGGGACAGGGGGACTTGAAGCTTTCTTT.

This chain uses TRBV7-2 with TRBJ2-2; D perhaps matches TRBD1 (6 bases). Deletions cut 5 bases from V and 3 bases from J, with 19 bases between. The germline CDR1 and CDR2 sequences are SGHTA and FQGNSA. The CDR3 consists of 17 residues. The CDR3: CASSLSPGQTYTGELFF. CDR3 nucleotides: TGTGCCAGCAGCCTCAGCCCCGGACAGACCTACACCGGGGAGCTGTTTTTT.

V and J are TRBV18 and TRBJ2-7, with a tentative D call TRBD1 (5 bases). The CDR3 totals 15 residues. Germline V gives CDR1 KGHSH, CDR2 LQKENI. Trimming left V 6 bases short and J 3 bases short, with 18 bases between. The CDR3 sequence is CASSLDSEGVYEQYF. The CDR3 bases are TGTGCCAGCTCGCTTGATTCGGAAGGGGTCTACGAGCAGTACTTC.

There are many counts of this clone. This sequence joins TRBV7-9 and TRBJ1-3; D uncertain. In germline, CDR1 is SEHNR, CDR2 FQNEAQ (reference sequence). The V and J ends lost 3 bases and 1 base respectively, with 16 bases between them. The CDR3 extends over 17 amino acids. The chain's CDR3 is CASSFTGLSLSGNTIYF. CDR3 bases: TGTGCCAGCAGCTTTACGGGTCTCAGTTTATCTGGAAACACCATATATTTT.

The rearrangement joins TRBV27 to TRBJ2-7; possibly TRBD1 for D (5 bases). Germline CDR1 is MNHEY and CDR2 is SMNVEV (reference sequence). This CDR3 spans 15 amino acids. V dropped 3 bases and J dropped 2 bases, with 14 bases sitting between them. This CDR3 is CASSFKAGWTYEQYF. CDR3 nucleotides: TGTGCCAGCAGTTTCAAGGCAGGGTGGACCTACGAGCAGTACTTC.

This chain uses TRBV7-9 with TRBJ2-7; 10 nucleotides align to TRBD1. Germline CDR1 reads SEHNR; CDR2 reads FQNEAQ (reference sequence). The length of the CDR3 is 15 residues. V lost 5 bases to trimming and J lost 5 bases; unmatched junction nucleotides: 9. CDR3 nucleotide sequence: TGTGCCAGCAGCACCCGGGACAGGGGAAGCGACGAGCAGTACTTC. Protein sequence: CASSTRDRGSDEQYF.

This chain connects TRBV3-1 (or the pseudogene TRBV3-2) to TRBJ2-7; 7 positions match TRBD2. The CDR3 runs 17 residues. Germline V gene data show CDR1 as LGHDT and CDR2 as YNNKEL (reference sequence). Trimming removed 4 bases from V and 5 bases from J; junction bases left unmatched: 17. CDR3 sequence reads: CASSPKAPGAGVNEQYF. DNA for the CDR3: TGTGCCAGCAGCCCCAAAGCGCCAGGTGCGGGAGTGAACGAGCAGTACTTC.

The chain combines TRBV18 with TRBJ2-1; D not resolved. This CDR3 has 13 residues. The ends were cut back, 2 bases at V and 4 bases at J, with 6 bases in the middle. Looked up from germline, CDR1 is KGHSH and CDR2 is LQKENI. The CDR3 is CASSPERYNEQFF. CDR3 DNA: TGTGCCAGCTCACCAGAACGGTACAATGAGCAGTTCTTC.

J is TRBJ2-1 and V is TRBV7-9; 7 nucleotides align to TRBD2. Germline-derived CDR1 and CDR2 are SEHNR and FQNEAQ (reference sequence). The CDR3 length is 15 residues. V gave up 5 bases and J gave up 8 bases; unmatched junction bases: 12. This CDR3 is CASSPVGRAGDEQFF. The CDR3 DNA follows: TGTGCCAGCAGCCCTGTGGGCAGGGCGGGGGATGAGCAGTTCTTC.

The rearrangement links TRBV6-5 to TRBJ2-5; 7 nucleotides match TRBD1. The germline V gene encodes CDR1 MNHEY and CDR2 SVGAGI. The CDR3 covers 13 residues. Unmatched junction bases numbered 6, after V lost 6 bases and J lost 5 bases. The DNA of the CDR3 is TGTGCCAGCAGCGCCGACAGGGAGGAGACCCAGTACTTC. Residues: CASSADREETQYF.